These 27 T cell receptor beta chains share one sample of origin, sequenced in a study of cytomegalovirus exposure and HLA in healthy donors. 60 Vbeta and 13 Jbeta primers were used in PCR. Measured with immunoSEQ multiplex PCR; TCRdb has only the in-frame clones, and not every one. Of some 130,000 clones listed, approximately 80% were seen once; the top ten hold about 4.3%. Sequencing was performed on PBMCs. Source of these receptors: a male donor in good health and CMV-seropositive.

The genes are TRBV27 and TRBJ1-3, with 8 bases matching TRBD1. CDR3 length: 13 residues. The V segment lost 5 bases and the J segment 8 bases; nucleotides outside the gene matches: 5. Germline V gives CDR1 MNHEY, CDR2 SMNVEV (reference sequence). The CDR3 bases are TGTGCCAGCAGTCTCGGACAGGGCTACACCATATATTTT. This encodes CASSLGQGYTIYF.

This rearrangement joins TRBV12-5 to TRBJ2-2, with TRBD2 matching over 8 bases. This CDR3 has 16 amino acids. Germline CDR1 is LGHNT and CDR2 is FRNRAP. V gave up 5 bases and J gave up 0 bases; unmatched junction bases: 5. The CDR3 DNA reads TGTGCTAGTGGTGTCAAGCGGGAGACGAACACCGGGGAGCTGTTTTTT. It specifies CASGVKRETNTGELFF.

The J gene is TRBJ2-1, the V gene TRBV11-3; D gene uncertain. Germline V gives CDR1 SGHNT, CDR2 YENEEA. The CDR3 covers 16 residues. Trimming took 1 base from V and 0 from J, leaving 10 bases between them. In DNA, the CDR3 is TGTGCCAGCAGCTTAGGGGCTGAGAGCTCCTACAATGAGCAGTTCTTC. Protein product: CASSLGAESSYNEQFF.

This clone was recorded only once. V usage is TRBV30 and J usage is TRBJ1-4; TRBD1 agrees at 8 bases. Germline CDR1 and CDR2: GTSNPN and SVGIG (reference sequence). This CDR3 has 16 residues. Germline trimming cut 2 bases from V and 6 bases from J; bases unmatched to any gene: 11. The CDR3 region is CAWSPRGDRLYEKLFF. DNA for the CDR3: TGTGCCTGGAGTCCTCGGGGGGACAGGCTGTATGAAAAACTGTTTTTT.

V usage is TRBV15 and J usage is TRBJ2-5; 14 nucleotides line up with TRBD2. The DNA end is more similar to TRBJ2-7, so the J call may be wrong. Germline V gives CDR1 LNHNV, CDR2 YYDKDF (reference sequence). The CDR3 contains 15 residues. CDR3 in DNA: TGTGCCACCAGCCTAGGGACTAGCGGGAGTAACGAGCAGTACTTC. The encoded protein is CATSLGTSGSNEQYF.

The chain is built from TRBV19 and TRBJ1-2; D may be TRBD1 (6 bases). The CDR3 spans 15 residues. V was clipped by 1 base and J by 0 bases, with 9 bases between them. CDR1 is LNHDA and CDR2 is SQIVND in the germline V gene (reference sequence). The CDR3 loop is CASSIGTVPNYGYTF. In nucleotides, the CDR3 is TGTGCCAGTAGTATAGGGACAGTCCCTAACTATGGCTACACCTTC.

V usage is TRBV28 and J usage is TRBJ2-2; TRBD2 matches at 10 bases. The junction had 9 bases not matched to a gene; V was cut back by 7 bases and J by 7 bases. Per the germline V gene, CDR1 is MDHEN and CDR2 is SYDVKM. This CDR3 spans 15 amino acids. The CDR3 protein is CASTSSGRSGGELFF. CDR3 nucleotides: TGTGCCAGCACGAGTAGCGGGAGGAGTGGCGGGGAGCTGTTTTTT.

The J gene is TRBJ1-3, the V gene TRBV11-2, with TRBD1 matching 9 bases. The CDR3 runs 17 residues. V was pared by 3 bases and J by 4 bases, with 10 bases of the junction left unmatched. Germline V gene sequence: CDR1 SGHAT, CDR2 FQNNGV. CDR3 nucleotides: TGTGCCAGCAGCTTCCTACGGGGACAGGGAGAAGGAAACACCATATATTTT. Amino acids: CASSFLRGQGEGNTIYF.

The CDR3 bases are TGTGCCACCAGCCGGCGACTAGCGGGCCTCTCCTACGAGCAGTACTTC. This codes for CATSRRLAGLSYEQYF. The chain has TRBV15 and TRBJ2-7, with TRBD2 identical over 10 bases. Trimming took 5 bases from V and 0 from J; bases not matched to a gene: 7. CDR1 and CDR2 (germline): LNHNV, YYDKDF (reference sequence). The length of the CDR3 is 16 residues.

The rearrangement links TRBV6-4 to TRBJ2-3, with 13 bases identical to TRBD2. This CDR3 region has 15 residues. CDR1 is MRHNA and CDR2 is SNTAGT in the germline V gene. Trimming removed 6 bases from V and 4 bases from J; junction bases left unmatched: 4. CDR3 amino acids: CASSATSGGADTQYF. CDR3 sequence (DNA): TGTGCCAGCAGCGCCACTAGCGGGGGGGCAGATACGCAGTATTTT.

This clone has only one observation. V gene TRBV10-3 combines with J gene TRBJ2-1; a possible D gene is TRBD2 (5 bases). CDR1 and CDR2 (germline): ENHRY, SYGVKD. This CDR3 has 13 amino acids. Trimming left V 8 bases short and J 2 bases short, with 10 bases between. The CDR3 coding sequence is TGTGCCATCGCAGCGGCACCCTACAATGAGCAGTTCTTC. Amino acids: CAIAAAPYNEQFF.

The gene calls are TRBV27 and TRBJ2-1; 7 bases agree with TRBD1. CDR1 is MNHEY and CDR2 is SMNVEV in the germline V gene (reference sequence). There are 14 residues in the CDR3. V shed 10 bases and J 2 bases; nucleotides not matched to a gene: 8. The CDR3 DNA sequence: TGTGCCACCGGCGACAGGGATCCCTACAATGAGCAGTTCTTC. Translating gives CATGDRDPYNEQFF.

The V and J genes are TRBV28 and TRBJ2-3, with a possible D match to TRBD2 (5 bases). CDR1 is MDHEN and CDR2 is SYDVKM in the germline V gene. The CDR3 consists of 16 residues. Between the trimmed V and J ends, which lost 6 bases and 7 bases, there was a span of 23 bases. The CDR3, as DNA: TGTGCCAGCAGCGGGATCCAGAAAGGTCCTGAGAATACGCAGTATTTT. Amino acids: CASSGIQKGPENTQYF.

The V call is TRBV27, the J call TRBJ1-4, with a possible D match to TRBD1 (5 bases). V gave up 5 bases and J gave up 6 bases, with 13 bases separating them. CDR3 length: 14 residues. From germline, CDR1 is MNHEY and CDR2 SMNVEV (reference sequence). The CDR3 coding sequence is TGTGCCAGCAGTATGGGACTTGATGATGAAAAACTGTTTTTT. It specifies CASSMGLDDEKLFF.

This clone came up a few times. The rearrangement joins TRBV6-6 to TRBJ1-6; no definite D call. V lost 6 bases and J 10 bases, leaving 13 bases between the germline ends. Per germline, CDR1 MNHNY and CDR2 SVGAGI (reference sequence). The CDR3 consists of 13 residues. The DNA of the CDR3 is TGTGCCAGCAGCCAACTAGCCGCCTCACCCCTCCACTTT. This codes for CASSQLAASPLHF.

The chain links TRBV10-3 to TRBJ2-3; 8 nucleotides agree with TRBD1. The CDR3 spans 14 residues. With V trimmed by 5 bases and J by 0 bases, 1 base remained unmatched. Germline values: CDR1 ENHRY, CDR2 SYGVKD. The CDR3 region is CAISRDRSTDTQYF. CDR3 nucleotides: TGTGCCATCAGTCGGGACAGGAGCACAGATACGCAGTATTTT.

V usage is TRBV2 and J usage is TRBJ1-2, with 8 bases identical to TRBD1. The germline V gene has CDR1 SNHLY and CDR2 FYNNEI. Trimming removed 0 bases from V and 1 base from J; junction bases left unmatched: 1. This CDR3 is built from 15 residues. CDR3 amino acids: CASSEARGLNYGYTF. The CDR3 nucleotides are TGTGCCAGCAGTGAAGCCAGGGGGCTTAACTATGGCTACACCTTC.

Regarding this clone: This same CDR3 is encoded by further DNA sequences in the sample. CDR3 sequence: CASSVGQGKNTIYF. The DNA of the CDR3 is TGTGCCAGCAGTGTCGGACAGGGGAAGAACACCATATATTTT. The chain combines TRBV6-1 with TRBJ1-3; 9 positions match TRBD1. Germline assignment: CDR1 MNHNS and CDR2 SASEGT. J gave up 7 bases and V 4 bases, and 5 bases lay outside the gene matches. The CDR3 has 14 residues.

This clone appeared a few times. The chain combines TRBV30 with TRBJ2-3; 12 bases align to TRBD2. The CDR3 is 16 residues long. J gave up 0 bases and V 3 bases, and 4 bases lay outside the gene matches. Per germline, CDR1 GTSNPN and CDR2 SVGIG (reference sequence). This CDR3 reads CAWRLAGGPSTDTQYF. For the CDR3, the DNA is TGTGCCTGGAGACTAGCGGGGGGCCCTAGCACAGATACGCAGTATTTT.

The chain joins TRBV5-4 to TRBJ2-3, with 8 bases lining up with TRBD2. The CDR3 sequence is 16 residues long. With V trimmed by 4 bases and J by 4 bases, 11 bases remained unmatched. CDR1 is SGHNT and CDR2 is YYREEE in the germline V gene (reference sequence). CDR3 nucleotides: TGTGCCAGCAGCCCGAATAGCGGGAAAGGACCAGATACGCAGTATTTT. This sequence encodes CASSPNSGKGPDTQYF.

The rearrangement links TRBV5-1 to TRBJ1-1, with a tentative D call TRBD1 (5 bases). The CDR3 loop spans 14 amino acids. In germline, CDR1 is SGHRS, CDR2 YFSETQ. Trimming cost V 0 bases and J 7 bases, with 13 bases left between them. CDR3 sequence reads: CASSLEQGVFEAFF. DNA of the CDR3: TGCGCCAGCAGCTTGGAGCAGGGTGTTTTTGAAGCTTTCTTT.

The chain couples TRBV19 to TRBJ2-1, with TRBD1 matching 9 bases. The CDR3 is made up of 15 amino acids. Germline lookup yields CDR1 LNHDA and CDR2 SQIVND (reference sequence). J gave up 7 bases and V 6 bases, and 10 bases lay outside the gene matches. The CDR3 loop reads CASSSPGQGWNEQFF. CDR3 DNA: TGTGCCAGTAGCTCCCCGGGACAGGGTTGGAATGAGCAGTTCTTC.

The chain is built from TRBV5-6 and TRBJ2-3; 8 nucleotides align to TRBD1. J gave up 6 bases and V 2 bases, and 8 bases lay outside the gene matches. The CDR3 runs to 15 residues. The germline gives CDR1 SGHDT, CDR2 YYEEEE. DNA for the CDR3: TGTGCCAGCAGCTTCTGGGACAGGACGGCGGATACGCAGTATTTT. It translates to CASSFWDRTADTQYF.

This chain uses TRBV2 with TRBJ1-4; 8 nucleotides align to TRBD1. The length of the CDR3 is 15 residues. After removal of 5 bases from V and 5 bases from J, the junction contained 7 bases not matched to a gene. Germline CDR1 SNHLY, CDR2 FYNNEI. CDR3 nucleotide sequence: TGTGCCAGCAGTTTAGGACAGGGCCCAAATGAAAAACTGTTTTTT. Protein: CASSLGQGPNEKLFF. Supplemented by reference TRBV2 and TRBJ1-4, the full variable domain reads EPEVTQTPSHQVTQMGQEVILRCVPISNHLYFYWYRQILGQKVEFLVSFYNNEISEKSEIFDDQFSVERPDGSNFTLKIRSTKLEDSAMYFCASSLGQGPNEKLFFGSGTQLSVL.

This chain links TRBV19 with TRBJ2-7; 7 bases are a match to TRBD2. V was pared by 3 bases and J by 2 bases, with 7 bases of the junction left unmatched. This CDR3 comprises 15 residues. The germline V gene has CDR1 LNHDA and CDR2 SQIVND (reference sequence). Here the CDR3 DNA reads TGTGCCAGTAGTATCGGGCCGGCGGGGGCCTACGAGCAGTACTTC. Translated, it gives CASSIGPAGAYEQYF.

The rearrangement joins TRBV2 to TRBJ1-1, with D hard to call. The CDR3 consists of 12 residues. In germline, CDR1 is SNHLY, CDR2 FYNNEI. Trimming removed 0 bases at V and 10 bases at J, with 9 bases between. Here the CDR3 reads CASSEASRGAFF. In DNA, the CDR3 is TGTGCCAGCAGTGAAGCAAGTAGAGGAGCTTTCTTT.

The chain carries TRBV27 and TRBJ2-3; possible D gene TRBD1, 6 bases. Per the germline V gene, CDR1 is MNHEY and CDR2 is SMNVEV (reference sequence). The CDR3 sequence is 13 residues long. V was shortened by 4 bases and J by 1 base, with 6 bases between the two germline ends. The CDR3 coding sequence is TGTGCCAGCAGTTACAGGGGCACAGATACGCAGTATTTT. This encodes CASSYRGTDTQYF.